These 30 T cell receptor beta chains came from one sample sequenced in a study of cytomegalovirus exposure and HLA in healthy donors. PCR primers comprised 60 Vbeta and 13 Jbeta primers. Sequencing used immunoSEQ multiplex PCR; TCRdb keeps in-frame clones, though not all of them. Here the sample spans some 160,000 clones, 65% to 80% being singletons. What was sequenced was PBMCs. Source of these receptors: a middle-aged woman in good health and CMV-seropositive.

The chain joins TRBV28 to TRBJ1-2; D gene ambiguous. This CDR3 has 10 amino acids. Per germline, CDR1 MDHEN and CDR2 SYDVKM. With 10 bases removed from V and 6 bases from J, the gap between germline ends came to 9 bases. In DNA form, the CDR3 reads TGTGCCACTTCGGTGAATGGCTACACCTTC. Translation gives CATSVNGYTF.

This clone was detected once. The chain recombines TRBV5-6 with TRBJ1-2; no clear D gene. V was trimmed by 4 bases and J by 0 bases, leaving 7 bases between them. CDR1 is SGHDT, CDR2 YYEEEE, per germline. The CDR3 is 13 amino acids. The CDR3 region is CASSAISNYGYTF. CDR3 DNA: TGTGCCAGCAGCGCTATATCTAACTATGGCTACACCTTC. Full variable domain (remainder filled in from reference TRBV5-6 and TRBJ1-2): DAGVTQSPTHLIKTRGQQVTLRCSPKSGHDTVSWYQQALGQGPQFIFQYYEEEERQRGNFPDRFSGHQFPNYSSELNVNALLLGDSALYLCASSAISNYGYTFGSGTRLTVV.

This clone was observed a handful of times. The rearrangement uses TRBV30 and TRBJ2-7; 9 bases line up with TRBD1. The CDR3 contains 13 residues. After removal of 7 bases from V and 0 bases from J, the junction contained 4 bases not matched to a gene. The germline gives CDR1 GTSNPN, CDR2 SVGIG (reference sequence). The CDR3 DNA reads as TGTGCCTCGGACAGGGGCACCTCCTACGAGCAGTACTTC. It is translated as CASDRGTSYEQYF.

CDR3 in DNA: TGTGCCTGGGGGGGGGAGGGCACAGATACGCAGTATTTT. It encodes CAWGGEGTDTQYF. The V and J genes are TRBV30 and TRBJ2-3; 7 positions match TRBD2. V lost 5 bases to trimming and J lost 1 base; unmatched junction nucleotides: 3. The CDR3 sequence is 13 residues long. CDR1 and CDR2 from the germline V gene are GTSNPN and SVGIG (reference sequence).

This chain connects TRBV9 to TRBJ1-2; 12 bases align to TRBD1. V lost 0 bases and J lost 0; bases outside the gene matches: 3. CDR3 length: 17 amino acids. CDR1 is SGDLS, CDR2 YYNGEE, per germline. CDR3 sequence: CASSVGDRGLTNYGYTF. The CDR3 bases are TGTGCCAGCAGCGTAGGGGACAGGGGGCTTACTAACTATGGCTACACCTTC.

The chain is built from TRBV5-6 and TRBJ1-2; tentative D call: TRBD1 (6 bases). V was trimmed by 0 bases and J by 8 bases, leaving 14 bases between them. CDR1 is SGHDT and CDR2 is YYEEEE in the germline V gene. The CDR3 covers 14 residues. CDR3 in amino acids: CASSLGDTAWGYTF. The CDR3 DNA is TGTGCCAGCAGCTTGGGGGACACGGCTTGGGGCTACACCTTC.

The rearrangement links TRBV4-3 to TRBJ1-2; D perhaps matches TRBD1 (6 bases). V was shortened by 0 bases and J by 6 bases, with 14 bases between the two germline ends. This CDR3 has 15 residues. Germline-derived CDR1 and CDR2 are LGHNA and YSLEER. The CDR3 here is CASSQDQTGDNGYTF. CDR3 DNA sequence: TGCGCCAGCAGCCAAGATCAGACAGGCGATAATGGCTACACCTTC.

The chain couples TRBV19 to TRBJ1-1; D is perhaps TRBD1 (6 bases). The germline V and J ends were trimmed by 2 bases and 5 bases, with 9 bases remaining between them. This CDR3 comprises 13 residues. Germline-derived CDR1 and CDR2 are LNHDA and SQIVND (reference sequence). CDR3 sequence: CASSIQGRTEAFF. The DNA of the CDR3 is TGTGCCAGTAGTATACAGGGGCGGACTGAAGCTTTCTTT.

CDR3 DNA sequence: TGTGCCAGCAGCTTAGTGGGGCAGGGGGCTAGGGACACTGAAGCTTTCTTT. This codes for CASSLVGQGARDTEAFF. This sequence joins TRBV5-5 and TRBJ1-1; 8 bases are shared with TRBD1. The CDR3 runs 17 residues. Germline V gene lookup returns CDR1 SGHKS and CDR2 YYEKEE (reference sequence). Trimming at V came to 2 bases and at J to 3 bases, leaving 12 bases not matched to a gene.

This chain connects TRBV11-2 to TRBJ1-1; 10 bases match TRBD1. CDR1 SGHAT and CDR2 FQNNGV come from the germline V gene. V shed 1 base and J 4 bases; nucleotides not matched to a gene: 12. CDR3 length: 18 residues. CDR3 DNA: TGTGCCAGCAGCTTAGTATTGGGGTGGGGGACAGGGGTCACTGAAGCTTTCTTT. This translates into CASSLVLGWGTGVTEAFF.

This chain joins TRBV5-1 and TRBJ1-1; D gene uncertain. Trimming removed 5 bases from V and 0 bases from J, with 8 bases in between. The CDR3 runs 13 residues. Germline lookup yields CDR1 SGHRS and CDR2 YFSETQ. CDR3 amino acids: CASSPVVNTEAFF. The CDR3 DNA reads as TGCGCCAGCAGTCCGGTGGTGAACACTGAAGCTTTCTTT.

In DNA form, the CDR3 reads TGTGCCAGCAGCCCAGGGGGCGGCCCCTACAATGAGCAGTTCTTC. Translation gives CASSPGGGPYNEQFF. The V gene is TRBV7-3, the J gene TRBJ2-1, with TRBD1 matching 8 bases. V lost 5 bases, J lost 2 bases, and 5 bases stayed unmatched. Germline CDR1 is SGHTA and CDR2 is FQGTGA. The CDR3 contains 15 residues. The variable domain in full, completed from reference TRBV7-3 and TRBJ2-1, reads GAGVSQTPSNKVTEKGKYVELRCDPISGHTALYWYRQSLGQGPEFLIYFQGTGAADDSGLPNDRFFAVRPEGSVSTLKIQRTERGDSAVYLCASSPGGGPYNEQFFGPGTRLTVL.

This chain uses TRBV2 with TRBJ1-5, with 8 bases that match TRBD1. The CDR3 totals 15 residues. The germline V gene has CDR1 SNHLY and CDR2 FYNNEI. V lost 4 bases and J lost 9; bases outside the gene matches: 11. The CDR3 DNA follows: TGTGCCAGCAGTGGCGGACAGGGTGGCGGTCGGCCCCAGCATTTT. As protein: CASSGGQGGGRPQHF.

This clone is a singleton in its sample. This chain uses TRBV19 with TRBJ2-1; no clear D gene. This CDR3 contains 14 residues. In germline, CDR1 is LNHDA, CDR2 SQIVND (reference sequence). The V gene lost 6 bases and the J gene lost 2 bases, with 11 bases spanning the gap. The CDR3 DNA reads TGTGCCAGTAGGCCGGGTAACCCCTACAATGAGCAGTTCTTC. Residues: CASRPGNPYNEQFF.

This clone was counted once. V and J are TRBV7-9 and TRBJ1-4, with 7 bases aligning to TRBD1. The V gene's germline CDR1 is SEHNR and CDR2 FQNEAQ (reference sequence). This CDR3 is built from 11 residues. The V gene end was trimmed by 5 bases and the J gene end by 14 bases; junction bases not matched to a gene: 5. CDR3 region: CASSTGQILFF. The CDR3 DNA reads TGTGCCAGCAGCACGGGACAGATTCTGTTTTTT.

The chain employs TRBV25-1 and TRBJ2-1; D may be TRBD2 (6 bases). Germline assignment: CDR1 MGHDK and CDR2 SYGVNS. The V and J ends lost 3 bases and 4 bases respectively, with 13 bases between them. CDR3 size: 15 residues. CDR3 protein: CASSDYSGRYNEQFF. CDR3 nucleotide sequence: TGTGCCAGCAGTGATTATTCCGGGAGATACAATGAGCAGTTCTTC.

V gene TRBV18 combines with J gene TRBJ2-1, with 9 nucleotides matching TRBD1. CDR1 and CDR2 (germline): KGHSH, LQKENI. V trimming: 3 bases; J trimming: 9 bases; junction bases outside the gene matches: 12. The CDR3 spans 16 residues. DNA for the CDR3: TGTGCCAGCTCACCCCTTGGACAGGGGCTTTCCTTTGAGCAGTTCTTC. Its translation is CASSPLGQGLSFEQFF.

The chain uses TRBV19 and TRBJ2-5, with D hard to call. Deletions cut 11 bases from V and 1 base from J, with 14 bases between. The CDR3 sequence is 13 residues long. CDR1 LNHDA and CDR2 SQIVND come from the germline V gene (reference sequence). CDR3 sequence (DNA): TGTGCCGCCAGTGATACAGCCCAAGAGACCCAGTACTTC. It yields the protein CAASDTAQETQYF.

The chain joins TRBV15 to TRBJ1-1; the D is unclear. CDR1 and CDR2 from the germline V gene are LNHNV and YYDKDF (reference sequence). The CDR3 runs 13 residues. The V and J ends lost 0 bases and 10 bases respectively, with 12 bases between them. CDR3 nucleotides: TGTGCCACCAGCAGAGACGGGGTAGGGCCAGCTTTCTTT. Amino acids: CATSRDGVGPAFF.

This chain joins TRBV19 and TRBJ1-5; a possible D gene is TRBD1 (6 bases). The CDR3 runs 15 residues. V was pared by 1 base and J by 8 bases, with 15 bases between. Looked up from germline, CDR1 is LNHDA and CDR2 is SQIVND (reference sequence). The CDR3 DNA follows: TGTGCCAGTAGTATAGCTGGAACAGGGAGTAAGCCCCAGCATTTT. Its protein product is CASSIAGTGSKPQHF.

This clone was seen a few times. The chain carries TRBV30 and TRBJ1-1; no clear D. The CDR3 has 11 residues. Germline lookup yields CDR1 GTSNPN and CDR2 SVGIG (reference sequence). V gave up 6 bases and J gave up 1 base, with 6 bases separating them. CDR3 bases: TGTGCCTGCGAGAGGAACACTGAAGCTTTCTTT. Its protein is CACERNTEAFF.

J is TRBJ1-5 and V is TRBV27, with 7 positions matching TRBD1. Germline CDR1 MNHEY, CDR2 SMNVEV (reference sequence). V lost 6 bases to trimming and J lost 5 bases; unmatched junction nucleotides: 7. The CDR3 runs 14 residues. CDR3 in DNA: TGTGCCAGCAGAGGGACAGAAGACTATCAGCCCCAGCATTTT. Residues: CASRGTEDYQPQHF.

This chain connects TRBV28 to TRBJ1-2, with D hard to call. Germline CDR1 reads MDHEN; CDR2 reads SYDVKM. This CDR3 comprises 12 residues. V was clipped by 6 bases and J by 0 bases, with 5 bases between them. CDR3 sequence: CASRAPNYGYTF. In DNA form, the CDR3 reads TGTGCCAGCAGAGCACCTAACTATGGCTACACCTTC.

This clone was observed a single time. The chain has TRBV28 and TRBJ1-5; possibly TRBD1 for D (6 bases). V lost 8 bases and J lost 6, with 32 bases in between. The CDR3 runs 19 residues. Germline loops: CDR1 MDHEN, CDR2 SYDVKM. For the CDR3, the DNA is TGTGCCAGCGTCGACGCGAATTGGGTGGGACATGGGAGTAGTCAGCCCCAGCATTTT. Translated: CASVDANWVGHGSSQPQHF.

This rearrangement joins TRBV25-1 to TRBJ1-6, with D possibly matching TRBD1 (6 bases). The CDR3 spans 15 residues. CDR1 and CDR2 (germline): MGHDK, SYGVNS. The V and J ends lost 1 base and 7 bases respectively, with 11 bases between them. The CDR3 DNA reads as TGTGCCAGCAGTGAATCGGGGGGCGCGAATTCACCCCTCCACTTT. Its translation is CASSESGGANSPLHF. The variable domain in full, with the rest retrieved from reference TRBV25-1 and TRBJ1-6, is EADIYQTPRYLVIGTGKKITLECSQTMGHDKMYWYQQDPGMELHLIHYSYGVNSTEKGDLSSESTVSRIRTEHFPLTLESARPSHTSQYLCASSESGGANSPLHFGNGTRLTVT.

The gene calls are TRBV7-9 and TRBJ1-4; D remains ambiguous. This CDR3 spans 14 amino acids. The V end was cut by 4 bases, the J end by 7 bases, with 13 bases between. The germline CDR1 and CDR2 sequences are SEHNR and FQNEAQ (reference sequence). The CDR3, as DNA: TGTGCCAGCAGCTCGGAATTCGGGTTTGAAAAACTGTTTTTT. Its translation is CASSSEFGFEKLFF.

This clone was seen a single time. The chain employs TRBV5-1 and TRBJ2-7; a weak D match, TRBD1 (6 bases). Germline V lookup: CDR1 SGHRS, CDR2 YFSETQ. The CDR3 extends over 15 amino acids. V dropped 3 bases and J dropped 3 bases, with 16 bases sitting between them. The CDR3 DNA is TGCGCCAGCAGCTCGTTCATGGGACACATCTACGAGCAGTACTTC. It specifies CASSSFMGHIYEQYF.

CDR3 loop: CASQVGSGNTIYF. The CDR3 region has the DNA TGTGCCAGCCAAGTCGGTTCGGGAAACACCATATATTTT. The V call is TRBV5-4, the J call TRBJ1-3; D call uncertain. Trimming shortened V by 7 bases and J by 4 bases, and 12 bases separated the two germline ends. Germline V lookup: CDR1 SGHNT, CDR2 YYREEE (reference sequence). This CDR3 is 13 amino acids long.

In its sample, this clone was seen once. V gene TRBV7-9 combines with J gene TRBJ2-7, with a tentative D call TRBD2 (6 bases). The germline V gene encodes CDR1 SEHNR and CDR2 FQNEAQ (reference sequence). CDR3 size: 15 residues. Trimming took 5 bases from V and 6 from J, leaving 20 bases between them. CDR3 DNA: TGTGCCAGCAGCGGTTTCGGGGGTTCTAACATCGAGCAGTACTTC. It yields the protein CASSGFGGSNIEQYF.

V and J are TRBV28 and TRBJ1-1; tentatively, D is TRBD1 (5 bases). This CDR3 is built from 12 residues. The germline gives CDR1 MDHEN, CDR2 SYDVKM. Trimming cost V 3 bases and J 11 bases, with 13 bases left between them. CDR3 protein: CASSFGRGWAFF. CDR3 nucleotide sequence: TGTGCCAGCAGTTTTGGTCGGGGGTGGGCTTTCTTT.